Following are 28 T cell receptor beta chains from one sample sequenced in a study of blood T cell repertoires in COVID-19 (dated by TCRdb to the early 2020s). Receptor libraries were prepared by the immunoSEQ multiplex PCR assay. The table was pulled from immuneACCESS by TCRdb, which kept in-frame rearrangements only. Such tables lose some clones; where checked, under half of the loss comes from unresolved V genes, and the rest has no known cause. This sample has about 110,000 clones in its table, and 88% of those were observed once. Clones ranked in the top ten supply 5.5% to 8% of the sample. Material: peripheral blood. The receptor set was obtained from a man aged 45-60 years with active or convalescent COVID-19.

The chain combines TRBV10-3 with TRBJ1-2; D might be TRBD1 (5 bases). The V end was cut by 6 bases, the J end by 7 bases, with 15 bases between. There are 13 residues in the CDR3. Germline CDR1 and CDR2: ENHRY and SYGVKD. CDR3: CAISREGPSGYTF. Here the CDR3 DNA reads TGTGCCATCAGCAGGGAAGGCCCTAGTGGCTACACCTTC.

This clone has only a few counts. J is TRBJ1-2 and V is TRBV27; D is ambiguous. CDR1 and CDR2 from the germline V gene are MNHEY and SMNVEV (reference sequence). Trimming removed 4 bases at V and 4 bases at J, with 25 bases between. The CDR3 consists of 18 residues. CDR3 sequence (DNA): TGTGCCAGCAGTTCCGCCTACAGTGAGGGTCCTATTCCCTATGGCTACACCTTC. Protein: CASSSAYSEGPIPYGYTF.

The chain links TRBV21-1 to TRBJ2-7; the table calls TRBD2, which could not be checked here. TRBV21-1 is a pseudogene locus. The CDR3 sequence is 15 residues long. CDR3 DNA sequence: TGTGCCAGCAGCAAAGCCCAGCGGGGAACCTACGAGCAGTACTTC. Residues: CASSKAQRGTYEQYF.

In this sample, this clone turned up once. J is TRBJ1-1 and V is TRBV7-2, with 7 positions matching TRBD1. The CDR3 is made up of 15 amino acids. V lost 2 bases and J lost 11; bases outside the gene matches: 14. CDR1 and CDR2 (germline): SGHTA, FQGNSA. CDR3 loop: CASSLNLLGGVYAFF. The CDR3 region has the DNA TGTGCCAGCAGCTTAAATCTCTTAGGGGGCGTATACGCTTTCTTT.

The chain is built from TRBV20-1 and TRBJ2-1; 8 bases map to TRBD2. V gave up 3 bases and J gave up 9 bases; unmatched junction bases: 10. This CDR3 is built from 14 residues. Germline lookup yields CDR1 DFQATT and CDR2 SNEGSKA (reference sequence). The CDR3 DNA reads TGCAGTGCTAGTGGGGCGGGAGGAGTAAGTGAGCAGTTCTTC. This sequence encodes CSASGAGGVSEQFF.

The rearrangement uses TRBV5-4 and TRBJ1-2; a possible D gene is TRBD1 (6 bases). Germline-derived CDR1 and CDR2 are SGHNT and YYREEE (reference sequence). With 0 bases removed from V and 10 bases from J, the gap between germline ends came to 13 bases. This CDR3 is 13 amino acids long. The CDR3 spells CASSLEGGLPYTF. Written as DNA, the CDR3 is TGTGCCAGCAGCTTGGAGGGGGGACTACCCTACACCTTC.

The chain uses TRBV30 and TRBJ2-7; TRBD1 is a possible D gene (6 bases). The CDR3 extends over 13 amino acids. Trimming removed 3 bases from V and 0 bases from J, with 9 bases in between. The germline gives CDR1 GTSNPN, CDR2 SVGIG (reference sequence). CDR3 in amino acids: CAWSRDTSYEQYF. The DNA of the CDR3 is TGTGCCTGGAGCCGGGACACCTCCTACGAGCAGTACTTC.

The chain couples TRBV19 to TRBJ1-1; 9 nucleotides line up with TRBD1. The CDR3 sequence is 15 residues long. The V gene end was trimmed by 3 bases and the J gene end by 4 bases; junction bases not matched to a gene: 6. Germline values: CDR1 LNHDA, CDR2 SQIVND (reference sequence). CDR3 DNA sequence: TGTGCCAGTAGTATGGGGGACAGGGACGCCACTGAAGCTTTCTTT. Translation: CASSMGDRDATEAFF.

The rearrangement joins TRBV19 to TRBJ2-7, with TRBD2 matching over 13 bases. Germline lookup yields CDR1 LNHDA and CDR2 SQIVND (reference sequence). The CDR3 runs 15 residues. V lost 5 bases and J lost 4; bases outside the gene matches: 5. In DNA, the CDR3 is TGTGCCAGTAGTCCCCGGACTAGCGGGAGTTACGAGCAGTACTTC. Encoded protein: CASSPRTSGSYEQYF. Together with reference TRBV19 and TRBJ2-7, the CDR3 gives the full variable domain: DGGITQSPKYLFRKEGQNVTLSCEQNLNHDAMYWYRQDPGQGLRLIYYSQIVNDFQKGDIAEGYSVSREKKESFPLTVTSAQKNPTAFYLCASSPRTSGSYEQYFGPGTRLTVT.

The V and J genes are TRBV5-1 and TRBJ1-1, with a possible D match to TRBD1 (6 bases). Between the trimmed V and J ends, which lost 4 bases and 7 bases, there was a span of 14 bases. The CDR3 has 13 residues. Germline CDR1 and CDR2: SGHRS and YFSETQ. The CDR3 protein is CASSRLGAGEAFF. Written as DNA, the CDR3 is TGCGCCAGCAGCCGCCTGGGGGCCGGTGAAGCTTTCTTT.

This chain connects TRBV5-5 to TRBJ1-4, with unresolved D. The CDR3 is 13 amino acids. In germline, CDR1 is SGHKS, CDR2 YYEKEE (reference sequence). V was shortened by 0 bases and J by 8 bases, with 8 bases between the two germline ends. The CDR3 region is CASSLVPGEKLFF. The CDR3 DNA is TGTGCCAGCAGCTTGGTCCCGGGGGAAAAACTGTTTTTT.

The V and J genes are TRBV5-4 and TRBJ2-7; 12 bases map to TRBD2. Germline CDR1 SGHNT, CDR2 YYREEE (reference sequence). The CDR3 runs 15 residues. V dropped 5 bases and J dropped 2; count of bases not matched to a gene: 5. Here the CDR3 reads CASRPGLAGTYEQYF. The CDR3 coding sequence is TGTGCCAGCAGACCGGGACTAGCGGGTACCTACGAGCAGTACTTC.

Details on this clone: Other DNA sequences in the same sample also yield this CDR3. Written as DNA, the CDR3 is TGTGCCAGTAGTATTGGGCTAGCGGGAGATACTCATACGCAGTATTTT. Encoded protein: CASSIGLAGDTHTQYF. The chain links TRBV19 to TRBJ2-3; 10 nucleotides align to TRBD2. Trimming at V came to 3 bases and at J to 7 bases, leaving 10 bases not matched to a gene. The CDR3 totals 16 residues. Germline CDR1 reads LNHDA; CDR2 reads SQIVND (reference sequence).

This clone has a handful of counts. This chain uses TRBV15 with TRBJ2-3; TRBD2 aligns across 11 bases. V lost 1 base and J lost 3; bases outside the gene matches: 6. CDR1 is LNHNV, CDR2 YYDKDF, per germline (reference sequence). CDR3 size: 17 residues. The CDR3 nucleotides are TGTGCCACCAGCAGAGTGGGACTAGCGGAGCTTACAGATACGCAGTATTTT. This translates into CATSRVGLAELTDTQYF.

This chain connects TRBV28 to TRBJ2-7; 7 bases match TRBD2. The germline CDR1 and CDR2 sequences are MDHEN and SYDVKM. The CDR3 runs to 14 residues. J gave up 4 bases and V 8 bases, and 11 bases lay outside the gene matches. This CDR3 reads CASFSADGGYEQYF. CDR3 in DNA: TGTGCCAGCTTCAGCGCGGACGGGGGGTACGAGCAGTACTTC.

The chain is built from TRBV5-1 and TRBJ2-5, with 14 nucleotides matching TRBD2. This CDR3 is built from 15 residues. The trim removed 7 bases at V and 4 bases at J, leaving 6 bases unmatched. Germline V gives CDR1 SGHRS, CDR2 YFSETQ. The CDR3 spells CASEGLAGVGETQYF. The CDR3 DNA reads TGCGCCAGCGAGGGACTAGCGGGAGTGGGAGAGACCCAGTACTTC.

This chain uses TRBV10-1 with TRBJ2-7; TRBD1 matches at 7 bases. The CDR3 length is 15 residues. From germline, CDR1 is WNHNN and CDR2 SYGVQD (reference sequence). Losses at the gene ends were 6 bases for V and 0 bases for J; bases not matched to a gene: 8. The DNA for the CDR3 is TGCGCCAGCAGGAAGTACAGGGGCCACTCCTACGAGCAGTACTTC. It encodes CASRKYRGHSYEQYF.

The CDR3 protein is CASSQLLAATDTQYF. CDR3 DNA sequence: TGCGCCAGCAGCCAGCTACTAGCGGCCACAGATACGCAGTATTTT. The chain joins TRBV4-1 to TRBJ2-3; TRBD2 matches 8 bases. The CDR3 extends over 15 amino acids. V gave up 3 bases and J gave up 2 bases; unmatched junction bases: 4. Germline assignment: CDR1 MGHRA and CDR2 YSYEKL.

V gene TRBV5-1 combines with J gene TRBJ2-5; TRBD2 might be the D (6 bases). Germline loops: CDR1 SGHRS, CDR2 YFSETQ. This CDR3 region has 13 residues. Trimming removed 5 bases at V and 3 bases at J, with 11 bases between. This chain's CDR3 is CASSGGVEETQYF. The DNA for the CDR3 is TGCGCCAGCAGTGGAGGGGTAGAAGAGACCCAGTACTTC. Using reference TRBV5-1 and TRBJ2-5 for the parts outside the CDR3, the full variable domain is KAGVTQTPRYLIKTRGQQVTLSCSPISGHRSVSWYQQTPGQGLQFLFEYFSETQRNKGNFPGRFSGRQFSNSRSEMNVSTLELGDSALYLCASSGGVEETQYFGPGTRLLVL.

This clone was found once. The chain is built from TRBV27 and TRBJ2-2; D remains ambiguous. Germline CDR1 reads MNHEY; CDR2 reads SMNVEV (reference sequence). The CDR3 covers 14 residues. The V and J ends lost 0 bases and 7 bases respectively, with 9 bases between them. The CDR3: CASSLSVPVGELFF. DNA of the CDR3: TGTGCCAGCAGTTTATCTGTGCCAGTCGGGGAGCTGTTTTTT.

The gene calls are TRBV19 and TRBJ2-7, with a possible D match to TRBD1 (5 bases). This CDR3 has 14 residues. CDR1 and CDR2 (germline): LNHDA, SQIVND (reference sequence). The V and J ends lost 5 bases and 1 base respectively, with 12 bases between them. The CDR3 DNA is TGTGCCAGTAGTCAGCAGGGTGGGTCCTACGAGCAGTACTTC. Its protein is CASSQQGGSYEQYF.

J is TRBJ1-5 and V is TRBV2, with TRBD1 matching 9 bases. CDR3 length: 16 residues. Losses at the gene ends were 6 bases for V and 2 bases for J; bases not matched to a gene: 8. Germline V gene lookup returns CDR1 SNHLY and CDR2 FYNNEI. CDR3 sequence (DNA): TGTGCCAGCAGGGCGGGACAGGGTGGGGGCAATCAGCCCCAGCATTTT. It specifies CASRAGQGGGNQPQHF. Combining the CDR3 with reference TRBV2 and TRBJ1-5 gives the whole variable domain EPEVTQTPSHQVTQMGQEVILRCVPISNHLYFYWYRQILGQKVEFLVSFYNNEISEKSEIFDDQFSVERPDGSNFTLKIRSTKLEDSAMYFCASRAGQGGGNQPQHFGDGTRLSIL.

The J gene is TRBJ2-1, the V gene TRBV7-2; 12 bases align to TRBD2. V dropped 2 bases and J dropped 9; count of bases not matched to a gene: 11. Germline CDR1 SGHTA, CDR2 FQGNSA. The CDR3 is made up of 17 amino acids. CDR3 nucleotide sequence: TGTGCCAGCAGCTTAATTCCACTAGCGGGAGGAGCGGGTGAGCAGTTCTTC. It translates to CASSLIPLAGGAGEQFF.

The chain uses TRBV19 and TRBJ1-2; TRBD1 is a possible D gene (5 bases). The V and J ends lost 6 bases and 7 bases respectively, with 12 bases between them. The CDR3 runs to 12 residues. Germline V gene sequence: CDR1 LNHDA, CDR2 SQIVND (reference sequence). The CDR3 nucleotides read TGTGCCAGTAGCATGGTGGGGCTTGGCTACACCTTC. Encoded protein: CASSMVGLGYTF.

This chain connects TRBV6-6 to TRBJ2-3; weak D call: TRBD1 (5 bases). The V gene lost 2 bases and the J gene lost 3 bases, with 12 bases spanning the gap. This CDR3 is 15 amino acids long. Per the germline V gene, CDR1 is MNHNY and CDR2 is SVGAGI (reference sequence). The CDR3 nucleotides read TGTGCCAGCAGTTACCTCGGACAAGGTACAGATACGCAGTATTTT. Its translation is CASSYLGQGTDTQYF.

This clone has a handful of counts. The CDR3 here is CATTTGGLLTNEKLFF. The CDR3 DNA reads as TGTGCCACTACAACAGGGGGCCTCTTGACTAATGAAAAACTGTTTTTT. V gene TRBV10-3 combines with J gene TRBJ1-4, with 9 bases identical to TRBD1. The germline CDR1 and CDR2 sequences are ENHRY and SYGVKD. This CDR3 is 16 amino acids long. The V and J ends lost 10 bases and 2 bases, in that order; junction bases with no gene match: 11.

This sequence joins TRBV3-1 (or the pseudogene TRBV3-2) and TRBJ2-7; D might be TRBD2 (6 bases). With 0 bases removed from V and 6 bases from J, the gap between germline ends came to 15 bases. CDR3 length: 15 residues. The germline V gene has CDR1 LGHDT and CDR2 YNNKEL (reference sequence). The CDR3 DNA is TGTGCCAGCAGCCAAGAGGGGCGGGGAAGGTTCGAGCAGTACTTC. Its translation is CASSQEGRGRFEQYF.

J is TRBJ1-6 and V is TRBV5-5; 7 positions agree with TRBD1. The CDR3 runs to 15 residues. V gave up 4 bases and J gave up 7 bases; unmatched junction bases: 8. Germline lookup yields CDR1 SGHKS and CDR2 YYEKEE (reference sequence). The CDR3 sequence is CASSPTGTANSPLHF. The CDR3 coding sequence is TGTGCCAGCAGCCCGACAGGGACGGCGAATTCACCCCTCCACTTT.